Below, 16 T cell receptor beta chains from the same sample are listed, as sequenced in a study of CD4+ T cells in melanoma. Only in-frame clones appear in the TCRdb table, and some are missing; sequencing was by immunoSEQ multiplex PCR. The top ten hold over 1.5% of the sample, which has more than 110,000 clones, about nine tenths seen once. Receptors were obtained from a human donor with melanoma.

The rearrangement joins TRBV6-1 to TRBJ1-2; 7 nucleotides align to TRBD1. This CDR3 is 13 amino acids long. With V trimmed by 5 bases and J by 4 bases, 4 bases remained unmatched. Germline CDR1 is MNHNS and CDR2 is SASEGT. CDR3 nucleotide sequence: TGTGCCAGCAGTCAAGACAGGGTCTATGGCTACACCTTC. This translates into CASSQDRVYGYTF.

The chain joins TRBV18 to TRBJ1-1; tentatively, D is TRBD1 (5 bases). Germline V gene lookup returns CDR1 KGHSH and CDR2 LQKENI. The CDR3 runs to 15 residues. V gave up 3 bases and J gave up 3 bases, with 14 bases separating them. CDR3 in DNA: TGTGCCAGCTCACCGTCTCTCGACAGACACACTGAAGCTTTCTTT. Translating it yields CASSPSLDRHTEAFF.

The chain carries TRBV2 and TRBJ1-4; unclear D gene. The CDR3 consists of 13 residues. V lost 2 bases and J lost 7, with 8 bases in between. CDR1 is SNHLY and CDR2 is FYNNEI in the germline V gene. The CDR3 here is CASSERWAEKLFF. As DNA, the CDR3 is TGTGCCAGCAGTGAAAGGTGGGCTGAAAAACTGTTTTTT.

The chain joins TRBV29-1 to TRBJ1-2, with D unclear. The CDR3 is 11 residues long. The germline gives CDR1 SQVTM, CDR2 ANQGSEA. The V gene lost 6 bases and the J gene lost 2 bases, with 7 bases spanning the gap. Here the CDR3 DNA reads TGCAGCGTGTTGGAGAACTATGGCTACACCTTC. Its translation: CSVLENYGYTF.

The genes are TRBV7-7 and TRBJ2-1; tentatively, D is TRBD1 (5 bases). Germline V gene lookup returns CDR1 SSHAT and CDR2 FNYEAQ (reference sequence). V was trimmed by 4 bases and J by 0 bases, leaving 13 bases between them. This CDR3 is 16 amino acids long. The CDR3 is CASSSSGHASYNEQFF. The CDR3 DNA follows: TGTGCCAGCAGCTCGTCAGGGCACGCCTCCTACAATGAGCAGTTCTTC.

The chain recombines TRBV2 with TRBJ1-1; the D is unclear. The CDR3 runs to 14 residues. V lost 7 bases and J 0 bases, leaving 12 bases between the germline ends. Germline lookup yields CDR1 SNHLY and CDR2 FYNNEI. CDR3 region: CASILLAMNTEAFF. Here the CDR3 DNA reads TGTGCCAGCATCCTCCTGGCGATGAACACTGAAGCTTTCTTT.

The chain links TRBV7-3 to TRBJ2-3; no clear D gene. Germline V gene lookup returns CDR1 SGHTA and CDR2 FQGTGA. The V and J ends lost 5 bases and 1 base respectively, with 10 bases between them. The CDR3 has 14 amino acids. CDR3 protein: CASSLRAGTDTQYF. The CDR3 DNA reads TGTGCCAGCAGCCTCCGGGCTGGCACAGATACGCAGTATTTT.

The rearrangement uses TRBV2 and TRBJ2-5; D is undetermined. CDR1 and CDR2 from the germline V gene are SNHLY and FYNNEI. The CDR3 is 10 amino acids. Trimming stripped 6 bases from V and 6 bases from J, with 5 bases between. CDR3 amino acids: CASSQQTQYF. DNA for the CDR3: TGTGCCAGCAGCCAGCAGACCCAGTACTTC.

This chain uses TRBV5-1 with TRBJ2-2; D unresolved. The germline gives CDR1 SGHRS, CDR2 YFSETQ. The CDR3 spans 14 residues. V was shortened by 0 bases and J by 4 bases, with 7 bases between the two germline ends. Here the CDR3 reads CASSLGGPTGELFF. The CDR3 DNA is TGCGCCAGCAGCTTGGGAGGCCCCACCGGGGAGCTGTTTTTT.

This clone is a singleton in its sample. The chain is built from TRBV4-1 and TRBJ1-1; 7 bases line up with TRBD1. Germline V lookup: CDR1 MGHRA, CDR2 YSYEKL. The junction had 9 bases not matched to a gene; V was cut back by 0 bases and J by 5 bases. The CDR3 contains 16 residues. The CDR3 nucleotides are TGCGCCAGCAGCCAAGATCGGAGGGGGCGTCGGACTGAAGCTTTCTTT. Residues: CASSQDRRGRRTEAFF.

The CDR3 bases are TGTGCCAGCAGCTCGGCCGGGACAAGGGCCTCAATAACTAATGAAAAACTGTTTTTT. Translated: CASSSAGTRASITNEKLFF. V and J are TRBV11-2 and TRBJ1-4, with TRBD1 as a possible D gene (6 bases). CDR1 and CDR2 from the germline V gene are SGHAT and FQNNGV. V lost 4 bases and J lost 1, with 22 bases in between. The CDR3 length is 19 residues.

J is TRBJ2-1 and V is TRBV6-5; D may correspond to TRBD1 or TRBD2 (5 bases each). This CDR3 comprises 15 residues. V was cut by 2 bases and J by 5 bases, with 13 bases left in between. The germline gives CDR1 MNHEY, CDR2 SVGAGI. Here the CDR3 DNA reads TGTGCCAGCAGTTACACCGGGACGGCTGACAATGAGCAGTTCTTC. It encodes CASSYTGTADNEQFF.

The chain employs TRBV7-8 and TRBJ1-1; D might be TRBD1 (6 bases). With 3 bases removed from V and 3 bases from J, the gap between germline ends came to 23 bases. CDR1 SGHVS and CDR2 FQNEAQ come from the germline V gene. The CDR3 has 18 residues. The DNA of the CDR3 is TGTGCCAGCAGCTTTAAATTAAAGGGACATTATCTGGACACTGAAGCTTTCTTT. It yields the protein CASSFKLKGHYLDTEAFF.

The CDR3 loop reads CSAALTTEAFF. The CDR3 bases are TGCAGTGCAGCCCTGACCACTGAAGCTTTCTTT. The chain combines TRBV20-1 with TRBJ1-1; D is undetermined. Deletions cut 6 bases from V and 4 bases from J, with 9 bases between. In germline, CDR1 is DFQATT, CDR2 SNEGSKA (reference sequence). This CDR3 has 11 residues.

The chain couples TRBV7-9 to TRBJ2-7; D unresolved. Germline lookup yields CDR1 SEHNR and CDR2 FQNEAQ (reference sequence). V was pared by 6 bases and J by 5 bases, with 20 bases between. CDR3 size: 15 residues. The CDR3 DNA follows: TGTGCCAGCAGAGCCTGGACGGGTACTACTGACGAGCAGTACTTC. Translated: CASRAWTGTTDEQYF.

This chain links TRBV7-9 with TRBJ2-2; 12 bases agree with TRBD2. CDR3 length equals 15 residues. In germline, CDR1 is SEHNR, CDR2 FQNEAQ (reference sequence). With 1 base clipped from V and 7 bases from J, the junction kept 1 base outside the gene matches. The CDR3 loop reads CASSLEGLAGGELFF. In DNA form, the CDR3 reads TGTGCCAGCAGCTTAGAGGGACTAGCGGGCGGGGAGCTGTTTTTT.